This TCR beta chain emerged from a study of blood T cells in healthy people across ages. The people who gave samples were healthy Caucasians from Russia, aged roughly 6 to 90. The authors ran a second PCR of about 6 to 12 cycles using a sample-barcoded 5' primer and a J-beta primer mix. TCRdb passed the 5' RACE reads through MiXCR, listing each CDR3 protein once. This sample has approximately 880,000 distinct CDR3 sequences, with roughly 48% found just once. This clonotype was picked up a small number of times. The germline CDR1 and CDR2 sequences are MNHNS and SASEGT. The CDR3 has 16 amino acids. The V gene lost 7 bases and the J gene lost 1 base, with 17 bases spanning the gap.

This clonotype was sampled from a man aged 25-45 years in good health. Sequenced material: blood. The chain couples TRBV6-1 to TRBJ1-5, with no clear D. For the CDR3, the DNA is TGTGCCAGCATACATGGTTCCGGGCCGAGCAATCAGCCCCAGCATTTT. It yields the protein CASIHGSGPSNQPQHF.